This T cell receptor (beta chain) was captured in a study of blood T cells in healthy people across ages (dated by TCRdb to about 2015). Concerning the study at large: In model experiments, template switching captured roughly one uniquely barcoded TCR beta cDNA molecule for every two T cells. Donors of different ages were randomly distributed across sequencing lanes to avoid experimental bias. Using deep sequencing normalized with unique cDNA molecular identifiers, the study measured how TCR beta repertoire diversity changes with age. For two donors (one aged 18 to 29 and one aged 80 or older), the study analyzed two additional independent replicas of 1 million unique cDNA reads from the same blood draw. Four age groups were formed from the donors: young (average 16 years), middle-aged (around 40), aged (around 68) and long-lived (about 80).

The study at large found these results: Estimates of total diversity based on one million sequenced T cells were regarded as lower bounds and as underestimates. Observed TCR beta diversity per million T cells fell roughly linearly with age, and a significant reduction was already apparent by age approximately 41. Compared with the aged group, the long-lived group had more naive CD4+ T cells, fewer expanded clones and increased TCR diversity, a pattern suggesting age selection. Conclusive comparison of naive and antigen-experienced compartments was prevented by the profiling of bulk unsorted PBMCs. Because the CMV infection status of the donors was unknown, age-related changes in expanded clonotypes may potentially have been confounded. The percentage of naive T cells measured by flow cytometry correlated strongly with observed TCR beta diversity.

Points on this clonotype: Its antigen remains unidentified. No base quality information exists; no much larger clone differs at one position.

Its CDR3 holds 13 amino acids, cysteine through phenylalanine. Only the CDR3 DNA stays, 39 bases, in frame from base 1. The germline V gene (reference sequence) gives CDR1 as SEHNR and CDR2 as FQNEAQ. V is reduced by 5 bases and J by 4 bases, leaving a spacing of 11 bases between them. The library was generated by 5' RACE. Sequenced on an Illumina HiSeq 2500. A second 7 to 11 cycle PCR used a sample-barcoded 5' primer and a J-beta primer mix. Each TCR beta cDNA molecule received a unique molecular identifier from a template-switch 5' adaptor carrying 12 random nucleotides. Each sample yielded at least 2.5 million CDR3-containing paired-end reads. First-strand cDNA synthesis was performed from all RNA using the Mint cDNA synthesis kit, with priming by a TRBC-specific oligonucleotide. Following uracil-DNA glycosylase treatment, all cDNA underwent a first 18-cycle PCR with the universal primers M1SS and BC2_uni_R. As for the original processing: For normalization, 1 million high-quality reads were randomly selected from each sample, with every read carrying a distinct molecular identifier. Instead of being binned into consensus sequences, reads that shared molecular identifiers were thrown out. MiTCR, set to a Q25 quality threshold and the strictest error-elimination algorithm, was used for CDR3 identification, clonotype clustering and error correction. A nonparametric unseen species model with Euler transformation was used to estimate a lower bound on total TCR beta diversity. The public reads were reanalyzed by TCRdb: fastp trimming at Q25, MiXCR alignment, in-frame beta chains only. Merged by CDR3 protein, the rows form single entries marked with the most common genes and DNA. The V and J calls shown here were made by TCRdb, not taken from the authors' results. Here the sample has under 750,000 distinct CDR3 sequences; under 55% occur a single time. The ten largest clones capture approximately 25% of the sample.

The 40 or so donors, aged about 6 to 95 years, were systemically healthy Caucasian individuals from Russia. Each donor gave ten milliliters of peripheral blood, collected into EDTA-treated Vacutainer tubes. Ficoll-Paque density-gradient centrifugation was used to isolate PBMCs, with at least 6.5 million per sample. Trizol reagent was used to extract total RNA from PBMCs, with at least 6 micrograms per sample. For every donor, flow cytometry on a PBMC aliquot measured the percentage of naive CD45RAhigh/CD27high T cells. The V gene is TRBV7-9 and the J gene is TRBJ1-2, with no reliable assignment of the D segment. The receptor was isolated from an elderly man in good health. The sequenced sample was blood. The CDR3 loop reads CASSPIGVYGYTF. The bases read TGTGCCAGCAGCCCCATTGGGGTCTATGGCTACACCTTC. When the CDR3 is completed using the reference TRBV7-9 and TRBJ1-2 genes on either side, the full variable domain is DTGVSQNPRHKITKRGQNVTFRCDPISEHNRLYWYRQTLGQGPEFLTYFQNEAQLEKSRLLSDRFSAERPKGSFSTLEIQRTEQGDSAMYLCASSPIGVYGYTFGSGTRLTVV.